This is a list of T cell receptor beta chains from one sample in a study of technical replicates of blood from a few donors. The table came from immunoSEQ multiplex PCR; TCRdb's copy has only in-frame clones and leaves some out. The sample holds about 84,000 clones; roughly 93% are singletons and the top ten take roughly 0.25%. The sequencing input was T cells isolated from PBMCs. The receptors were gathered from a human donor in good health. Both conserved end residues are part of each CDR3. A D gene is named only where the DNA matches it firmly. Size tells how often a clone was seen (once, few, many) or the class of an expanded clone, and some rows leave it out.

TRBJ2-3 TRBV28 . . CASSFLTGVNTDTQYF TGTGCCAGCAGTTTTCTGACAGGAGTTAACACAGATACGCAGTATTTT
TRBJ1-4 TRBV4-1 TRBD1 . CASSPRTGSEKLFF TGCGCCAGCAGCCCTCGGACAGGGAGTGAAAAACTGTTTTTT
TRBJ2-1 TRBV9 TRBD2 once CASSVGWGGEQFF TGTGCCAGCAGCGTAGGGTGGGGGGGTGAGCAGTTCTTC
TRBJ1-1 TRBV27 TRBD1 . CASSLGQGNTEAFF TGTGCCAGCAGTTTGGGACAGGGGAACACTGAAGCTTTCTTT
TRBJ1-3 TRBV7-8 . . CASSIGEGSGNTIYF TGTGCCAGCAGCATAGGGGAGGGATCTGGAAACACCATATATTTT
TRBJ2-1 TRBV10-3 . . CAIMQANTYNEQFF TGTGCCATCATGCAGGCCAATACCTACAATGAGCAGTTCTTC
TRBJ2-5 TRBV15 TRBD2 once CATSEPLAGKQETQYF TGTGCCACCAGTGAACCCCTAGCGGGGAAACAAGAGACCCAGTACTTC
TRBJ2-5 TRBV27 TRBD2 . CASSLSGEGPQETQYF TGTGCCAGCAGTTTATCGGGGGAGGGCCCTCAGGAGACCCAGTACTTC
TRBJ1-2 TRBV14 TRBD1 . CASSPPRWGTEDYGYTF TGTGCCAGCAGCCCCCCTCGGTGGGGGACAGAAGACTATGGCTACACCTTC
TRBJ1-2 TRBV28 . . CASSQWGLYGYTF TGTGCCAGCAGTCAATGGGGCCTCTATGGCTACACCTTC
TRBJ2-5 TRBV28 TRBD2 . CASRSSGRGKETQYF TGTGCCAGCAGGTCTAGCGGGAGAGGGAAAGAGACCCAGTACTTC
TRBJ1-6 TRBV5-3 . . CARSPKRSPAPLHF TGTGCCAGAAGCCCCAAACGGAGTCCCGCACCCCTCCACTTT
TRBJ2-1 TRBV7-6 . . CASSSEVGNEQFF TGTGCCAGCAGCTCCGAAGTCGGCAATGAGCAGTTCTTC
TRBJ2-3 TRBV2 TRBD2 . CASSFQLAGGYDTQYF TGTGCCAGCAGTTTTCAACTAGCGGGGGGTTACGATACGCAGTATTTT
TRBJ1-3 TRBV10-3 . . CAISESWAASGNTIYF TGTGCCATCAGTGAGTCCTGGGCCGCCTCTGGAAACACCATATATTTT
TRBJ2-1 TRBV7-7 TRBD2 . CASSPGLAGDEQFF TGTGCCAGCAGCCCCGGACTAGCGGGAGATGAGCAGTTCTTC
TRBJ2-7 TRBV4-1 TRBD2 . CASSQDNLAGDEQYF TGCGCCAGCAGCCAAGATAACCTAGCGGGAGACGAGCAGTACTTC
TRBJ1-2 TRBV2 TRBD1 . CASGKNTGDPNYGYTF TGTGCCAGCGGCAAGAATACAGGGGACCCTAACTATGGCTACACCTTC
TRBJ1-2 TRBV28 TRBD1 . CASSLPQTGEFGYTF TGTGCCAGCAGTTTACCGCAAACAGGGGAGTTCGGCTACACCTTC
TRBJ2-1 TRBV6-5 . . CASSLGGSLRNEQFF TGTGCCAGCAGTCTAGGAGGGTCCCTCCGTAATGAGCAGTTCTTC
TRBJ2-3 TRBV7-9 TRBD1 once CASSLARQGVADTQYF TGTGCCAGCAGCTTAGCCCGACAGGGAGTCGCAGATACGCAGTATTTT
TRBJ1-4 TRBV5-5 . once CASSQQQGRDEKLFF TGTGCCAGCAGCCAACAACAGGGAAGGGATGAAAAACTGTTTTTT
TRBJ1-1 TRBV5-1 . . CASSLAGGQVTEAFF TGCGCCAGCAGCTTGGCCGGGGGGCAGGTCACTGAAGCTTTCTTT
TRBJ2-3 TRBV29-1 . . CSVGGSTDTQYF TGCAGCGTTGGCGGAAGCACAGATACGCAGTATTTT
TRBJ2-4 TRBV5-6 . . CASSSWTGHAKNIQYF TGTGCCAGCAGCTCATGGACGGGACACGCCAAAAACATTCAGTACTTC
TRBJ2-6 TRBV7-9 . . CASREPSPDSSGANVLTF TGTGCCAGCAGAGAGCCGTCTCCAGACAGCTCTGGGGCCAACGTCCTGACTTTC